This T cell receptor beta chain was identified in a study of vaccination and CD4 T cells after COVID-19. Study-level background: Researchers treated cells with overlapping spike peptides taken from SARS-CoV-2, HCoV-NL63, HCoV-OC43 and HCoV-229E. Study conclusions and caveats: The median number of SARS-CoV-2-reactive clonotypes increased from around 20 to 38, a change that did not reach significance.

This clonotype was seen only a few times. The antigen is not known. Stated treatment: roughly nine-day PBMC culture with coronavirus spike peptide pools or control peptides (ViraFEST assay). Sequence data for DNA of cultured CD4+ T cells were generated by the Oncomine TCR Beta short-read assay. TCRdb re-derived calls from the PCR reads in MiXCR, one entry per CDR3 protein. This table holds 15,000 to 20,000 distinct CDR3 sequences, under 80% found once. The sequenced sample consisted of CD4+ T cells from blood, cultured in vitro. This receptor was identified in a human donor who had recovered from COVID-19.

The CDR3 loop is CASSSRSGGKNIQYF. The CDR3 DNA reads TGTGCCAGCAGTTCCCGCTCAGGGGGGAAAAACATTCAGTACTTC. The rearrangement joins TRBV6-5 to TRBJ2-4; D is perhaps TRBD1 (7 bases). V shed 4 bases and J shed 4 bases, with 14 bases lying between them. This CDR3 contains 15 residues. Germline V gives CDR1 MNHEY, CDR2 SVGAGI.